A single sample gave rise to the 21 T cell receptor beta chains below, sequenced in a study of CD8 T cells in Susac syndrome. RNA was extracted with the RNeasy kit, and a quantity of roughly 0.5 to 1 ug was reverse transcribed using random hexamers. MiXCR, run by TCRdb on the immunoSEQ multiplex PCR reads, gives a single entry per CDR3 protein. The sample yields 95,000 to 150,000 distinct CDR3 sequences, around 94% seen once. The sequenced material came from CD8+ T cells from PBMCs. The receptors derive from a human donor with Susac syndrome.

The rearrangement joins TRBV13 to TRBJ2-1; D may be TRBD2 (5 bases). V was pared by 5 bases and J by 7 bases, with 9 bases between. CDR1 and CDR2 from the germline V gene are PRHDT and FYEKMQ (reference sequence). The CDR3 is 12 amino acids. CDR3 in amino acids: CASSGRANEQFF. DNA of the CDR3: TGTGCCAGCAGCGGGCGGGCAAATGAGCAGTTCTTC.

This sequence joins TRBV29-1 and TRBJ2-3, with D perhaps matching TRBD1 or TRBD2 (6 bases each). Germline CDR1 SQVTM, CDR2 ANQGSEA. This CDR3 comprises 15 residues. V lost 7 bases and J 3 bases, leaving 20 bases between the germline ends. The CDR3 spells CSGVPGAVGTDTQYF. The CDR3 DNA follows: TGCAGCGGGGTCCCGGGGGCTGTTGGGACAGATACGCAGTATTTT.

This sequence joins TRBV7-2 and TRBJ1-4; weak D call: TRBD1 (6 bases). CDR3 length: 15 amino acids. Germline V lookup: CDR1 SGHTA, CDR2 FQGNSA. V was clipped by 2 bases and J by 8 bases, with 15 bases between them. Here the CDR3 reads CASSLIARGGEKLFF. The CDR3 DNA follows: TGTGCCAGCAGCTTAATCGCCCGAGGGGGGGAAAAACTGTTTTTT.

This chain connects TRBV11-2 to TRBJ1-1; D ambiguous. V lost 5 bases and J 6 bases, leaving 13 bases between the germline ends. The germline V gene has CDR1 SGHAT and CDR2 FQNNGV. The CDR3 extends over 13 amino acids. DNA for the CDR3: TGTGCCAGCAGCGCCCAGACATGGTCTGAAGCTTTCTTT. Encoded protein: CASSAQTWSEAFF. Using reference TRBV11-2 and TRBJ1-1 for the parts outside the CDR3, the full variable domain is EAGVAQSPRYKIIEKRQSVAFWCNPISGHATLYWYQQILGQGPKLLIQFQNNGVVDDSQLPKDRFSAERLKGVDSTLKIQPAKLEDSAVYLCASSAQTWSEAFFGQGTRLTVV.

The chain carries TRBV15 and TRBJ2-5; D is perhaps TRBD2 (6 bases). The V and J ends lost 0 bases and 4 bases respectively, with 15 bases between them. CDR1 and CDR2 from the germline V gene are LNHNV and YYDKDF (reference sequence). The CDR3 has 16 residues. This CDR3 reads CATSRDGGLIIETQYF. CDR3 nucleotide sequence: TGTGCCACCAGCAGAGATGGAGGACTAATCATAGAGACCCAGTACTTC.

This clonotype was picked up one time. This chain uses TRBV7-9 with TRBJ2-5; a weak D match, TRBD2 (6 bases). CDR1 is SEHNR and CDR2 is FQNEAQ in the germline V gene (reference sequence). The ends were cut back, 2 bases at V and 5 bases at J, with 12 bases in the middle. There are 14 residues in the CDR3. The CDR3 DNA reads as TGTGCCAGCAGCTTATCTGGAGGGGAGGAGACCCAGTACTTC. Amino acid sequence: CASSLSGGEETQYF.

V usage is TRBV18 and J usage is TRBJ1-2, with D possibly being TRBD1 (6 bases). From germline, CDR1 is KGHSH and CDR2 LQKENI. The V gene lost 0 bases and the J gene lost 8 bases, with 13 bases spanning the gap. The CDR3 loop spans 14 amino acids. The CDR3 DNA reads TGTGCCAGCTCACCACCTATGGGGGACAACGGCTACACCTTC. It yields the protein CASSPPMGDNGYTF.

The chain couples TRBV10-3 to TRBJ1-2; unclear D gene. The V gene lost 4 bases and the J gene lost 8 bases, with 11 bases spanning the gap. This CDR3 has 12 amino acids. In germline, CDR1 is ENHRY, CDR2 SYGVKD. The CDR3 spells CAISANGNGYTF. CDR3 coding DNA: TGTGCCATCAGTGCAAACGGGAACGGCTACACCTTC.

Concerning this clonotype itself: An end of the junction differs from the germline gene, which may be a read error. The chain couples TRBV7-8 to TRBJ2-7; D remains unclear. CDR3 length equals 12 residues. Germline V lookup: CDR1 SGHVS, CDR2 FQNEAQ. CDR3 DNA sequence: TGTGCCAGCAGCTTAGGCTCCCACGAGCAGTACTTC. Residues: CASSLGSHEQYF.

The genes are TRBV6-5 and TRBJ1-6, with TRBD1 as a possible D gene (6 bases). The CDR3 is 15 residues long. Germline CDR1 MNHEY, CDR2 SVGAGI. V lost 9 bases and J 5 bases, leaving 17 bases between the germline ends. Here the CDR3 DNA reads TGTGCCAGTACGCAGTGGGGACACAATAATTCACCCCTCCACTTT. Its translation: CASTQWGHNNSPLHF.

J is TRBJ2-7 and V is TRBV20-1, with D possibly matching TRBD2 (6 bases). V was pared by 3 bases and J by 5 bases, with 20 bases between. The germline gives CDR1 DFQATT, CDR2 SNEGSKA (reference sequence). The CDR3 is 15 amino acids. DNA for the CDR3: TGCAGTGCTAGGCTTGTGGAGGGAACTAGGAACGAGCAGTACTTC. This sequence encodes CSARLVEGTRNEQYF.

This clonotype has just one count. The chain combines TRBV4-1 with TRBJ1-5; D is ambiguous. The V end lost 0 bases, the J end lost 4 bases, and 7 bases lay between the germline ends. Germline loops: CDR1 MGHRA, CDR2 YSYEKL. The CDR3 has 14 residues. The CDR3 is CASSQEAVNQPQHF. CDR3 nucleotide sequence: TGCGCCAGCAGCCAAGAGGCCGTTAATCAGCCCCAGCATTTT.

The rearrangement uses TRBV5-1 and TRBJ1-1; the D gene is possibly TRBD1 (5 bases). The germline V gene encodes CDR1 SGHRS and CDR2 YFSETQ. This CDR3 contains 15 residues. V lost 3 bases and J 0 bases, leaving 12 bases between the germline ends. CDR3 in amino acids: CASSSSGPMNTEAFF. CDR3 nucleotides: TGCGCCAGCAGCTCGTCGGGGCCTATGAACACTGAAGCTTTCTTT.

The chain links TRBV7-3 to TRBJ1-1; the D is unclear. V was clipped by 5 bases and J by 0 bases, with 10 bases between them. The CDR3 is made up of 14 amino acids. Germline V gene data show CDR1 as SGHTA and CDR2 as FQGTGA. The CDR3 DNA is TGTGCCAGCAGCGCCAACGGGGTGAACACTGAAGCTTTCTTT. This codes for CASSANGVNTEAFF.

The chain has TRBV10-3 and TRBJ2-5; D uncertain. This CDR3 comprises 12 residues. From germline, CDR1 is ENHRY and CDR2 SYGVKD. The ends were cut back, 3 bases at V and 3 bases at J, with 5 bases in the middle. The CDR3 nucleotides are TGTGCCATCAGTGACCTCAAAGAGACCCAGTACTTC. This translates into CAISDLKETQYF.

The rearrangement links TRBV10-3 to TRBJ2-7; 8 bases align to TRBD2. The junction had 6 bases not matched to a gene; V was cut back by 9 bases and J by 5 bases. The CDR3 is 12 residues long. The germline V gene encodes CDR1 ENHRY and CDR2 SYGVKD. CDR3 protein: CAITGTRNEQYF. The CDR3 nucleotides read TGTGCCATTACCGGGACTAGAAACGAGCAGTACTTC.

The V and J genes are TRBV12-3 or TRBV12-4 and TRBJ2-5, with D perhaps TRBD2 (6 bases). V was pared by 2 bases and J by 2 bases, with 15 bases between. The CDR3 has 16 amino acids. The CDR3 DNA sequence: TGTGCCAGCAGTTTAACCAGGGAGGAAGGGCAAGAGACCCAGTACTTC. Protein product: CASSLTREEGQETQYF.

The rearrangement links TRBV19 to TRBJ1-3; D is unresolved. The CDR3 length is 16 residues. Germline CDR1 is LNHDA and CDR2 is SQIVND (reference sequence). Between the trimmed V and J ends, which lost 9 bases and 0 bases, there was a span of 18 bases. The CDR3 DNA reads TGTGCCAGCCAGAAGGAAGGCATTACCTCTGGAAACACCATATATTTT. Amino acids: CASQKEGITSGNTIYF.

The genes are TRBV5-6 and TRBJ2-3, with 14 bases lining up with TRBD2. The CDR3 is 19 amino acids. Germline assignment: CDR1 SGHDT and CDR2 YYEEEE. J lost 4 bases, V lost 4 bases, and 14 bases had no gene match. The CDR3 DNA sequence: TGTGCCAGCAGCGGACGGCCGGGACTAGCGGGGGAGGCCTCAGATACGCAGTATTTT. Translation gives CASSGRPGLAGEASDTQYF.

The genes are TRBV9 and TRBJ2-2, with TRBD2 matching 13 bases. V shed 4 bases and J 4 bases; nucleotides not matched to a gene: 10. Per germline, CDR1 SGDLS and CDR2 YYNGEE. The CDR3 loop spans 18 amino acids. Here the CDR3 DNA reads TGTGCCAGCAGCTCAACTAGCGGGGGGGCCGTAGGCACCGGGGAGCTGTTTTTT. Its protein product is CASSSTSGGAVGTGELFF.

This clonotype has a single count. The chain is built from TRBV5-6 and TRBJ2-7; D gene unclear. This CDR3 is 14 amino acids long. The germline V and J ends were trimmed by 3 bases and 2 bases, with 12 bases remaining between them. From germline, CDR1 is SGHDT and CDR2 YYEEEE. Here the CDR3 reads CASSSGVVPYEQYF. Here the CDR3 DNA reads TGTGCCAGCAGCTCCGGTGTTGTACCCTACGAGCAGTACTTC.